One and the same sample provided the 19 T cell receptor beta chains below, sequenced in a study of OX40 agonist ivuxolimab in advanced cancers. TCRdb keeps only in-frame clones here, not all; method: immunoSEQ multiplex PCR. The sample holds 50,000 to 65,000 clones, roughly four fifths seen once. Sequenced here: CD4+ or CD8+ T cells sorted from blood, sampled in a trial of the OX40 agonist ivuxolimab. The receptors derive from an adult with an advanced solid tumor such as melanoma, head and neck, liver or kidney cancer.

The chain joins TRBV4-1 to TRBJ2-3, with 13 bases fitting TRBD2. V was clipped by 5 bases and J by 0 bases; unmatched bases: 5. Germline V gives CDR1 MGHRA, CDR2 YSYEKL. This CDR3 is built from 17 residues. The CDR3: CASSSRLAGGSTDTQYF. The CDR3 nucleotides read TGCGCCAGCAGCAGTAGACTAGCGGGGGGCAGCACAGATACGCAGTATTTT.

This clone was found a few times. V usage is TRBV7-8 and J usage is TRBJ2-1, with a possible D match to TRBD2 (6 bases). Germline V gene sequence: CDR1 SGHVS, CDR2 FQNEAQ. Trimming left V 3 bases short and J 7 bases short, with 13 bases between. The CDR3 spans 14 residues. DNA of the CDR3: TGTGCCAGCAGCTTTAACGGGGGAGGAAATGAGCAGTTCTTC. It codes for CASSFNGGGNEQFF.

The genes are TRBV7-9 and TRBJ1-4; maybe TRBD1 (6 bases). CDR1 is SEHNR, CDR2 FQNEAQ, per germline (reference sequence). Trimming stripped 5 bases from V and 6 bases from J, with 19 bases between. The CDR3 totals 16 residues. In DNA form, the CDR3 reads TGTGCCAGCAGCCCCCTGTGGGGGCGTGGGGATGAAAAACTGTTTTTT. It codes for CASSPLWGRGDEKLFF.

This rearrangement joins TRBV7-9 to TRBJ1-2; 8 nucleotides line up with TRBD1. The CDR3 has 15 amino acids. Germline CDR1 reads SEHNR; CDR2 reads FQNEAQ (reference sequence). V lost 5 bases, J lost 7 bases, and 12 bases stayed unmatched. CDR3 amino acids: CASSPPTDRGVGYTF. Here the CDR3 DNA reads TGTGCCAGCAGCCCTCCAACCGACAGGGGCGTTGGCTACACCTTC.

This clone showed up just once. The genes are TRBV5-6 and TRBJ1-4; D is unclear. Germline V CDR1 and CDR2: SGHDT, YYEEEE. The V end was cut by 0 bases, the J end by 7 bases, with 19 bases between. This CDR3 has 17 residues. In nucleotides, the CDR3 is TGTGCCAGCAGCTTGGGGCACAGAAAGATAGTGGGTGAAAAACTGTTTTTT. Amino acids: CASSLGHRKIVGEKLFF.

The genes are TRBV19 and TRBJ2-6; tentatively, D is TRBD1 or TRBD2 (5 bases each). V shed 7 bases and J shed 1 base, with 17 bases lying between them. This CDR3 is 17 amino acids long. CDR1 and CDR2 from the germline V gene are LNHDA and SQIVND (reference sequence). CDR3 nucleotides: TGTGCCAGTACCGACGGGACGGGGAATTCTGGGGCCAACGTCCTGACTTTC. It is translated as CASTDGTGNSGANVLTF. Full variable domain (outside the CDR3, taken from reference TRBV19 and TRBJ2-6): DGGITQSPKYLFRKEGQNVTLSCEQNLNHDAMYWYRQDPGQGLRLIYYSQIVNDFQKGDIAEGYSVSREKKESFPLTVTSAQKNPTAFYLCASTDGTGNSGANVLTFGAGSRLTVL.

This chain links TRBV6-1 with TRBJ2-1; TRBD1 aligns across 7 bases. Germline CDR1 reads MNHNS; CDR2 reads SASEGT. V trimming: 10 bases; J trimming: 0 bases; junction bases outside the gene matches: 9. The CDR3 runs 15 residues. The CDR3 region is CATRGRRSSYNEQFF. The DNA for the CDR3 is TGTGCCACGAGGGGGCGGCGGAGCTCCTACAATGAGCAGTTCTTC.

The chain joins TRBV7-2 to TRBJ2-5; D is unresolved. Trimming took off 1 base at V and 9 bases at J, with 9 bases between the two ends. This CDR3 spans 12 amino acids. CDR1 is SGHTA, CDR2 FQGNSA, per germline. The CDR3 sequence is CASSLDWQAQYF. The CDR3, as DNA: TGTGCCAGCAGCTTAGACTGGCAGGCCCAGTACTTC.

This chain connects TRBV12-5 to TRBJ1-1; D unresolved. The CDR3 consists of 12 residues. V lost 7 bases to trimming and J lost 0 bases, with 6 bases between them. Germline V lookup: CDR1 LGHNT, CDR2 FRNRAP. CDR3 DNA sequence: TGTGCTAGTGCCAGCATGAACACTGAAGCTTTCTTT. Amino acids: CASASMNTEAFF.

The V gene is TRBV7-3, the J gene TRBJ2-1, with 10 nucleotides matching TRBD2. This CDR3 comprises 15 residues. Germline V lookup: CDR1 SGHTA, CDR2 FQGTGA. The V and J ends lost 5 bases and 7 bases, in that order; junction bases with no gene match: 8. CDR3 nucleotides: TGTGCCAGCAGCCCCAGAATAGCGGGGGGTAATGAGCAGTTCTTC. The encoded protein is CASSPRIAGGNEQFF.

J is TRBJ1-5 and V is TRBV5-4, with D possibly matching TRBD1 (5 bases). This CDR3 comprises 15 residues. The V gene lost 0 bases and the J gene lost 0 bases, with 7 bases spanning the gap. Germline V gene sequence: CDR1 SGHNT, CDR2 YYREEE (reference sequence). The DNA for the CDR3 is TGTGCCAGCAGCTTGGGGGGCCATAGCAATCAGCCCCAGCATTTT. Its translation is CASSLGGHSNQPQHF. Together with reference TRBV5-4 and TRBJ1-5, the CDR3 gives the full variable domain: ETGVTQSPTHLIKTRGQQVTLRCSSQSGHNTVSWYQQALGQGPQFIFQYYREEENGRGNFPPRFSGLQFPNYSSELNVNALELDDSALYLCASSLGGHSNQPQHFGDGTRLSIL.

This rearrangement joins TRBV19 to TRBJ1-2; 7 nucleotides line up with TRBD1. The CDR3 totals 12 residues. Germline CDR1 is LNHDA and CDR2 is SQIVND (reference sequence). V trimming: 9 bases; J trimming: 8 bases; junction bases outside the gene matches: 9. CDR3 amino acids: CASQGTAWGYTF. For the CDR3, the DNA is TGTGCCAGCCAAGGGACAGCCTGGGGCTACACCTTC.

V gene TRBV18 combines with J gene TRBJ2-2; no reliable D call. The ends were cut back, 5 bases at V and 0 bases at J, with 10 bases in the middle. CDR3 length: 15 amino acids. Germline V gene sequence: CDR1 KGHSH, CDR2 LQKENI. The CDR3 DNA reads as TGTGCCAGCTCAGGGCAGGCCGCGAACACCGGGGAGCTGTTTTTT. As protein: CASSGQAANTGELFF.

This rearrangement joins TRBV15 to TRBJ1-3, with D hard to call. This CDR3 region has 15 residues. Trimming removed 0 bases from V and 0 bases from J, with 6 bases in between. CDR1 and CDR2 (germline): LNHNV, YYDKDF (reference sequence). For the CDR3, the DNA is TGTGCCACCAGCAGAGATCTCGACTCTGGAAACACCATATATTTT. Translating gives CATSRDLDSGNTIYF.

The CDR3 here is CASSPFRDTEAFF. CDR3 DNA: TGTGCCAGCTCACCATTTCGGGACACTGAAGCTTTCTTT. The rearrangement joins TRBV18 to TRBJ1-1; D unclear. Trimming took off 2 bases at V and 3 bases at J, with 7 bases between the two ends. The CDR3 totals 13 residues. The V gene's germline CDR1 is KGHSH and CDR2 LQKENI.

The genes are TRBV4-1 and TRBJ1-2; D ambiguous. Germline V CDR1 and CDR2: MGHRA, YSYEKL. The CDR3 contains 11 residues. V was clipped by 1 base and J by 8 bases, with 5 bases between them. The CDR3 is CASSQAGGYTF. Here the CDR3 DNA reads TGCGCCAGCAGCCAAGCCGGGGGCTACACCTTC.

This clone was seen a few times. This sequence joins TRBV5-1 and TRBJ2-3, with D uncertain. The CDR3 runs 15 residues. Trimming pared 0 bases from V and 4 bases from J, leaving 12 bases between. Germline V gene lookup returns CDR1 SGHRS and CDR2 YFSETQ. The CDR3: CASSLEARGADTQYF. The CDR3 region has the DNA TGCGCCAGCAGCTTGGAGGCCCGAGGAGCAGATACGCAGTATTTT.

A single count supports this clone. The V call is TRBV2, the J call TRBJ2-7, with 8 bases lining up with TRBD1. V trimming: 8 bases; J trimming: 0 bases; junction bases outside the gene matches: 3. From germline, CDR1 is SNHLY and CDR2 FYNNEI. The CDR3 extends over 13 amino acids. CDR3 region: CASRDRSSYEQYF. CDR3 nucleotides: TGTGCCAGCCGGGACAGGAGCTCCTACGAGCAGTACTTC.

V usage is TRBV6-5 and J usage is TRBJ2-2; maybe TRBD2 (5 bases). There are 16 residues in the CDR3. Germline CDR1 is MNHEY and CDR2 is SVGAGI. V was clipped by 1 base and J by 3 bases, with 12 bases between them. In nucleotides, the CDR3 is TGTGCCAGCAGTTACTTGGCTAGCTCATACACCGGGGAGCTGTTTTTT. It codes for CASSYLASSYTGELFF.